The sequence of this T cell receptor (beta chain) was determined in a study of cytomegalovirus exposure and HLA in healthy donors. Study-wide results and limits: It has been reported that TCR beta sequences accurately predicted the HLA-A and HLA-B alleles of most subjects. Within an earlier analysis, most TCR beta V segments proved productive either about 87% or about 30% of the time. A later analysis linked a missense variant in DCLRE1C to the trimming of TCR beta V and J genes.

Trimming cost V 4 bases and J 8 bases; bases outside gene matches: 13. CDR3 size: 16 residues. CDR1 and CDR2 (germline): SGHNT, YYREEE (reference sequence). Comment on this clone: The antigen remains undetermined.

The study ran its PCR with 60 Vbeta and 13 Jbeta primers. The data were produced by immunoSEQ multiplex PCR, yet TCRdb's version contains in-frame clones alone and is incomplete. The sample includes about 90,000 clones, 70% to 85% of them seen just once. This TCR was sampled from a man between 18 and 29 years old in good health and CMV-seronegative. The V call is TRBV5-4, the J call TRBJ1-1; TRBD1 matches at 11 bases. Sequences were obtained from PBMCs. As DNA, the CDR3 is TGTGCCAGCAGCCCTGTTGGTGGGACAGGGGGTCGGGAAGCTTTCTTT. This sequence encodes CASSPVGGTGGREAFF.